These 10 T cell receptor beta chains came from one sample sequenced in a study of cytomegalovirus exposure and HLA in healthy donors (dated 2017 in TCRdb). The library was prepared using the immunoSEQ multiplex PCR assay. A mixture of 60 forward primers for TCR Vbeta segments and 13 reverse primers for TCR Jbeta segments was used in the multiplex PCR. Drawn from immuneACCESS, this table holds only the in-frame rearrangements with V and J called that TCRdb kept. Clones are partly lost; checked studies trace under half to an unresolved V gene and leave the rest unexplained. The sample table records approximately 140,000 clones; about 74% of these occur just once. The top ten clones comprise 4% to 6% of the sample. Sequenced input: PBMCs. The receptors stem from a woman aged 45-60 years in good health and CMV-seronegative.

This clone appeared a few times. This chain links TRBV2 with TRBJ2-3; possible D gene TRBD2, 5 bases. Trimming cost V 1 base and J 4 bases, with 15 bases left between them. The CDR3 has 16 amino acids. Germline V lookup: CDR1 SNHLY, CDR2 FYNNEI. DNA for the CDR3: TGTGCCAGCAGTGAAGGGCTAGCTTTCGGGTCAGATACGCAGTATTTT. It specifies CASSEGLAFGSDTQYF.

The chain has TRBV2 and TRBJ2-5, with TRBD1 matching 8 bases. V was pared by 6 bases and J by 5 bases, with 8 bases of the junction left unmatched. This CDR3 is built from 14 residues. Germline V gene lookup returns CDR1 SNHLY and CDR2 FYNNEI. The chain's CDR3 is CASRSDRGVETQYF. The CDR3 coding sequence is TGTGCCAGCAGATCAGACAGGGGCGTGGAGACCCAGTACTTC.

The V gene is TRBV10-3, the J gene TRBJ1-5; D is possibly TRBD1 (6 bases). Germline V gene sequence: CDR1 ENHRY, CDR2 SYGVKD. This CDR3 has 14 amino acids. Trimming cost V 10 bases and J 0 bases, with 13 bases left between them. CDR3 bases: TGTGCCACCGGACAGCGAAATAGCAATCAGCCCCAGCATTTT. Protein product: CATGQRNSNQPQHF.

The genes are TRBV4-2 and TRBJ2-7, with unresolved D. Germline CDR1 is LGHNA and CDR2 is YNFKEQ. Trimming cost V 0 bases and J 0 bases, with 12 bases left between them. The CDR3 length is 16 residues. The CDR3 sequence is CASSQDRGRPSYEQYF. CDR3 coding DNA: TGTGCCAGCAGCCAAGATCGCGGCAGACCCTCCTACGAGCAGTACTTC.

The J gene is TRBJ2-7, the V gene TRBV6-1; D is undetermined. From germline, CDR1 is MNHNS and CDR2 SASEGT. V was clipped by 1 base and J by 3 bases, with 7 bases between them. The CDR3 length is 13 residues. The CDR3 spells CASSEVFSYEQYF. CDR3 DNA sequence: TGTGCCAGCAGTGAAGTGTTCAGCTACGAGCAGTACTTC.

The V and J genes are TRBV5-1 and TRBJ1-2; D is uncertain. CDR1 and CDR2 (germline): SGHRS, YFSETQ. Trimming stripped 4 bases from V and 2 bases from J, with 9 bases between. CDR3 length: 13 amino acids. In nucleotides, the CDR3 is TGCGCCAGCAGCATTGACATAAACTATGGCTACACCTTC. It specifies CASSIDINYGYTF.

This chain uses TRBV18 with TRBJ1-6; 7 positions match TRBD1. CDR1 and CDR2 from the germline V gene are KGHSH and LQKENI. The V segment lost 2 bases and the J segment 9 bases; nucleotides outside the gene matches: 7. This CDR3 contains 15 residues. The CDR3 sequence: CASSPGKGAGSPLHF. Here the CDR3 DNA reads TGTGCCAGCTCACCAGGGAAGGGGGCAGGTTCACCCCTCCACTTT.

The V call is TRBV10-3, the J call TRBJ2-5; maybe TRBD1 (6 bases). V lost 5 bases and J 5 bases, leaving 18 bases between the germline ends. Germline V lookup: CDR1 ENHRY, CDR2 SYGVKD. The CDR3 is 15 amino acids. CDR3 region: CAISPVDTRGETQYF. In nucleotides, the CDR3 is TGTGCCATCAGTCCGGTGGATACTAGGGGGGAGACCCAGTACTTC.

The rearrangement joins TRBV15 to TRBJ1-5, with D possibly TRBD1 on 6 matching bases. From germline, CDR1 is LNHNV and CDR2 YYDKDF (reference sequence). The V and J ends lost 1 base and 3 bases respectively, with 19 bases between them. This CDR3 spans 18 amino acids. DNA for the CDR3: TGTGCCACCAGCAGAGGAAGTCCGGCGCACAGGGCCAATCAGCCCCAGCATTTT. It codes for CATSRGSPAHRANQPQHF.

J is TRBJ1-2 and V is TRBV15; 9 bases match TRBD1. The germline gives CDR1 LNHNV, CDR2 YYDKDF (reference sequence). The V gene end was trimmed by 3 bases and the J gene end by 5 bases; junction bases not matched to a gene: 4. The CDR3 loop spans 14 amino acids. In DNA form, the CDR3 reads TGTGCCACCAGCAGCCGGGACAGGGAATATGGCTACACCTTC. Encoded protein: CATSSRDREYGYTF. The whole variable domain, filled in from reference TRBV15 and TRBJ1-2, reads DAMVIQNPRYQVTQFGKPVTLSCSQTLNHNVMYWYQQKSSQAPKLLFHYYDKDFNNEADTPDNFQSRRPNTSFCFLDIRSPGLGDTAMYLCATSSRDREYGYTFGSGTRLTVV.